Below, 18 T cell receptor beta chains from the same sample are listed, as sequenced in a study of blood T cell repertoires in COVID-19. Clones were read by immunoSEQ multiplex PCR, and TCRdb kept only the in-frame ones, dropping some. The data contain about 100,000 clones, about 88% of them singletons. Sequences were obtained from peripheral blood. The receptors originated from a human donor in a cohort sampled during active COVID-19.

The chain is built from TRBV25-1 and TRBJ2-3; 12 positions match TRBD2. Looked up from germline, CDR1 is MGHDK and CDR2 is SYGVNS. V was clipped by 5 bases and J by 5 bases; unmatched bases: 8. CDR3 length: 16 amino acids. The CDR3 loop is CASSQRLAGEVDTQYF. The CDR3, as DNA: TGTGCCAGCAGTCAGCGACTAGCGGGAGAAGTAGATACGCAGTATTTT.

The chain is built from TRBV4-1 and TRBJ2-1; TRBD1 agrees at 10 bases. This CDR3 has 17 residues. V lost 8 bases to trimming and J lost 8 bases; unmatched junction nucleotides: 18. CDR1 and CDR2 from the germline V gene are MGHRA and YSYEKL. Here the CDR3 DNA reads TGCGCCAGCTTCCCTGGGGTAGACAGGGGGCAGATGGATGAGCAGTTCTTC. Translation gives CASFPGVDRGQMDEQFF.

CDR3 coding DNA: TGCAGCGTTGTACCCGGGTACACCAATGAGCAGTTCTTC. Translation gives CSVVPGYTNEQFF. V and J are TRBV29-1 and TRBJ2-1; D gene unclear. CDR1 and CDR2 (germline): SQVTM, ANQGSEA. V dropped 4 bases and J dropped 6 bases, with 13 bases sitting between them. CDR3 size: 13 residues.

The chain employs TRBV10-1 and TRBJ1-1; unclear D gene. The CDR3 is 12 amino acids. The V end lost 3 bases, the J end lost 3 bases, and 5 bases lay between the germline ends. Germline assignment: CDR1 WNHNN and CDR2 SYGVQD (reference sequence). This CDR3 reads CASSDQDTEAFF. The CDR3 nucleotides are TGCGCCAGCAGTGATCAGGACACTGAAGCTTTCTTT.

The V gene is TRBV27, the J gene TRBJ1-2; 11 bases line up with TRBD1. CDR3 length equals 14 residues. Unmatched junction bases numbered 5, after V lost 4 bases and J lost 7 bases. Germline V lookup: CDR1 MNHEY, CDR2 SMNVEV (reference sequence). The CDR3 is CASSSGQGAGGYTF. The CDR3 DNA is TGTGCCAGCAGTTCCGGACAGGGGGCGGGTGGCTACACCTTC.

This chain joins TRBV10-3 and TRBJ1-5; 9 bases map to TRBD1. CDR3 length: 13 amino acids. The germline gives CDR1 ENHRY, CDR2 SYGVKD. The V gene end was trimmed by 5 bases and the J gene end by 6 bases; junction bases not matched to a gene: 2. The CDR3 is CAISLTGGQPQHF. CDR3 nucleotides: TGTGCCATCAGTTTGACAGGGGGTCAGCCCCAGCATTTT.

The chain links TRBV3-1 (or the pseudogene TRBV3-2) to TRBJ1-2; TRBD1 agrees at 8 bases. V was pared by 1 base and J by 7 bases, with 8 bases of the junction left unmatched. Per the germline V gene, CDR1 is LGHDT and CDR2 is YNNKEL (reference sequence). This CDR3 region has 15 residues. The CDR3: CASSQGFGQGLGYTF. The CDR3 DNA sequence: TGTGCCAGCAGCCAAGGGTTTGGACAGGGTCTTGGCTACACCTTC.

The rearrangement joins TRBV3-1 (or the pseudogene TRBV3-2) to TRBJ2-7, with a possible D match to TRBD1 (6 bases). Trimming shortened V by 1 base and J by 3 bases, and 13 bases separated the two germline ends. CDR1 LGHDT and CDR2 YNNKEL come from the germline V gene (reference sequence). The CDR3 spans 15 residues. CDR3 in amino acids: CASSQGNRVFYEQYF. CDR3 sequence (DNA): TGTGCCAGCAGCCAAGGGAACAGGGTTTTCTACGAGCAGTACTTC.

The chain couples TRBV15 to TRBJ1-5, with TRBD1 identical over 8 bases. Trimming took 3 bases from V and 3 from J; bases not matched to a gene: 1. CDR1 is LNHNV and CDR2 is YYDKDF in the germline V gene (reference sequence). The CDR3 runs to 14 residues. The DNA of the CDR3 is TGTGCCACCAGCAGGGACAGGGACAATCAGCCCCAGCATTTT. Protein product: CATSRDRDNQPQHF.

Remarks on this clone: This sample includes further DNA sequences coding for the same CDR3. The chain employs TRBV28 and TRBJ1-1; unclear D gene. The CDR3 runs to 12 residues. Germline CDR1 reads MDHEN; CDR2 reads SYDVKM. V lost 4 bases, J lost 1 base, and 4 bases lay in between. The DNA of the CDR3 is TGTGCCAGCAGTTCGAGGAACACTGAAGCTTTCTTT. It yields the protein CASSSRNTEAFF.

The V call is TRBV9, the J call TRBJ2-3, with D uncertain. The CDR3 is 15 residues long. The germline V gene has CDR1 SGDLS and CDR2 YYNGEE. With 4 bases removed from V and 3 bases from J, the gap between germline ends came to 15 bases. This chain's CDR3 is CASSFLPESTDTQYF. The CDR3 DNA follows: TGTGCCAGCAGCTTCCTACCTGAGTCTACAGATACGCAGTATTTT.

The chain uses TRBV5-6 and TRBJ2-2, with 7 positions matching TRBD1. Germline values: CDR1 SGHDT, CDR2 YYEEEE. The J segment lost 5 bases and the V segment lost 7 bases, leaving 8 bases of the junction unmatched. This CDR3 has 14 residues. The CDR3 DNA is TGTGCCAGCGCGCCGGGACAGCTAACCGGGGAGCTGTTTTTT. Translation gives CASAPGQLTGELFF.

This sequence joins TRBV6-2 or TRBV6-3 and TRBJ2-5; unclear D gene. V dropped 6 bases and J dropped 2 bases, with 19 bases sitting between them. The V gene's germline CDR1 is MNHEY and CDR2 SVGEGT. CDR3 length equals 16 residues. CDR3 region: CASSVTASRRQETQYF. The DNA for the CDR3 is TGTGCCAGCAGCGTAACAGCAAGTCGGCGACAAGAGACCCAGTACTTC.

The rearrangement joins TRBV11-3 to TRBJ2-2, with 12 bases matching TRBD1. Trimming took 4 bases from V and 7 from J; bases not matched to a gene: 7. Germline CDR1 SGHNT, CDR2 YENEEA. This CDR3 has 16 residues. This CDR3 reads CASSSGTGGADGELFF. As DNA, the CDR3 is TGTGCCAGCAGCTCCGGGACAGGGGGCGCAGACGGGGAGCTGTTTTTT.

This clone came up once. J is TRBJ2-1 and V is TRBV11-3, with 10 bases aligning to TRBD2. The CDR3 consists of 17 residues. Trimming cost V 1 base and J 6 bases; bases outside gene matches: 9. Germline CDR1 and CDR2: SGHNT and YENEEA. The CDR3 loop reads CASSLGVLAGAVNEQFF. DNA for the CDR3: TGTGCCAGCAGCTTAGGGGTTCTAGCGGGAGCCGTCAATGAGCAGTTCTTC. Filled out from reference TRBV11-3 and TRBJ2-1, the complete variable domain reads EAGVVQSPRYKIIEKKQPVAFWCNPISGHNTLYWYLQNLGQGPELLIRYENEEAVDDSQLPKDRFSAERLKGVDSTLKIQPAELGDSAVYLCASSLGVLAGAVNEQFFGPGTRLTVL.

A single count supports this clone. Here the CDR3 reads CSVESVDSYTGELFF. The DNA for the CDR3 is TGCAGCGTTGAGAGTGTGGACTCCTACACCGGGGAGCTGTTTTTT. The chain couples TRBV29-1 to TRBJ2-2, with a weak D call TRBD2 (5 bases). This CDR3 is built from 15 residues. From germline, CDR1 is SQVTM and CDR2 ANQGSEA. V was trimmed by 3 bases and J by 3 bases, leaving 14 bases between them.

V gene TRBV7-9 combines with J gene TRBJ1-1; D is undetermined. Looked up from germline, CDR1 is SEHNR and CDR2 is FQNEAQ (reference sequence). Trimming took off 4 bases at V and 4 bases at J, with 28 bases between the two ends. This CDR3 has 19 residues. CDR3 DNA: TGTGCCAGCAGCTACCGAAGGAGCGGGAGGAACCTCCGAGGCACTGAAGCTTTCTTT. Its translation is CASSYRRSGRNLRGTEAFF. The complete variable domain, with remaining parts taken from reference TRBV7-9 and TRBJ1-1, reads DTGVSQNPRHKITKRGQNVTFRCDPISEHNRLYWYRQTLGQGPEFLTYFQNEAQLEKSRLLSDRFSAERPKGSFSTLEIQRTEQGDSAMYLCASSYRRSGRNLRGTEAFFGQGTRLTVV.

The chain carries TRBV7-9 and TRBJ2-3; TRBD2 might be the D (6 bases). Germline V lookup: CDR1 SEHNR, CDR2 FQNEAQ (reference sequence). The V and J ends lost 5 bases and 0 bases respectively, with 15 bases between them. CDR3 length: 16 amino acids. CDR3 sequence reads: CASSRPVADSTDTQYF. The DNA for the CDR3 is TGTGCCAGCAGCCGACCGGTAGCGGATAGCACAGATACGCAGTATTTT.